This T cell receptor (beta chain) stems from a study of T cell changes during pregnancy in multiple sclerosis. Unmatched junction bases numbered 14, after V lost 4 bases and J lost 0 bases. This CDR3 is 21 amino acids long. Germline CDR1 reads LGHNA; CDR2 reads YNFKEQ. This table comes from immunoSEQ multiplex PCR, and its TCRdb copy is limited to in-frame clones, with some not included. The sample consists of around 50,000 clones, around nine tenths of them appearing once. The source of this sequence is a female donor in good health, enrolled as a control in a pregnancy study. The genes are TRBV4-2 and TRBJ2-3; 15 nucleotides agree with TRBD2. The starting material was CD4+ T cells from peripheral blood mononuclear cells, obtained after pregnancy. DNA for the CDR3: TGTGCCAGCAGCCGAGACTCCCCGGGACTAGCGGGGGGTCCCAGCACAGATACGCAGTATTTT. This encodes CASSRDSPGLAGGPSTDTQYF.